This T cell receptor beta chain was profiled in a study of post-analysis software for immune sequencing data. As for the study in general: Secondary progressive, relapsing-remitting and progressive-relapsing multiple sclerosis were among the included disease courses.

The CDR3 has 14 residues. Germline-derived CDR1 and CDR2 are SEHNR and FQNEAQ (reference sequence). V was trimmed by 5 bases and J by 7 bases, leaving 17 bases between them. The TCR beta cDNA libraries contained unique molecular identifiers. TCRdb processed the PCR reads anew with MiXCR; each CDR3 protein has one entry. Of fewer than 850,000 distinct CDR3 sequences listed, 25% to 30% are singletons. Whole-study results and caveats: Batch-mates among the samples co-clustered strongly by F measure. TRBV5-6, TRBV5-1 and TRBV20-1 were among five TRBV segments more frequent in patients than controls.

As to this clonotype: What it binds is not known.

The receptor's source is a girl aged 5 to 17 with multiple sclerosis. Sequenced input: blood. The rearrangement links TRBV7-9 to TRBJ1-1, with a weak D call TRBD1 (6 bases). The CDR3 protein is CASSKGGLSGEAFF. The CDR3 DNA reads TGTGCCAGCAGCAAAGGGGGTTTGTCCGGTGAAGCTTTCTTT.